The 22 T cell receptor beta chains below all came from one sample that was sequenced in a study of cytomegalovirus exposure and HLA in healthy donors. With 60 Vbeta and 13 Jbeta primers, the PCR was carried out. Profiling relied on immunoSEQ multiplex PCR, and the TCRdb table lists in-frame clones only, not all of them. This table holds 250,000 to 350,000 clones, 80% found once. Specimen: PBMCs. The receptors derive from a girl aged 2 to 9 in good health and CMV-seronegative.

The chain links TRBV28 to TRBJ1-4; D possibly corresponds to TRBD1 (5 bases). Germline CDR1 and CDR2: MDHEN and SYDVKM. The V end lost 3 bases, the J end lost 2 bases, and 13 bases lay between the germline ends. This CDR3 comprises 16 residues. CDR3 sequence: CASSLAGGGTNEKLFF. As DNA, the CDR3 is TGTGCCAGCAGTTTGGCCGGGGGAGGGACTAATGAAAAACTGTTTTTT.

This sequence joins TRBV5-1 and TRBJ1-4; D may be TRBD1 (6 bases). V lost 2 bases and J 4 bases, leaving 12 bases between the germline ends. Germline V gene sequence: CDR1 SGHRS, CDR2 YFSETQ. This CDR3 spans 15 amino acids. The CDR3 DNA sequence: TGCGCCAGCAGCTTTGGACAGCCAAGTAATGAAAAACTGTTTTTT. Protein: CASSFGQPSNEKLFF. Filled out from reference TRBV5-1 and TRBJ1-4, the complete variable domain reads KAGVTQTPRYLIKTRGQQVTLSCSPISGHRSVSWYQQTPGQGLQFLFEYFSETQRNKGNFPGRFSGRQFSNSRSEMNVSTLELGDSALYLCASSFGQPSNEKLFFGSGTQLSVL.

This sequence joins TRBV11-3 and TRBJ2-5; 7 nucleotides match TRBD1. CDR3 length: 15 amino acids. V shed 5 bases and J 5 bases; nucleotides not matched to a gene: 11. Looked up from germline, CDR1 is SGHNT and CDR2 is YENEEA. In nucleotides, the CDR3 is TGTGCCAGCAGCCTAGGGCAGGGGGTGTACGAGACCCAGTACTTC. It specifies CASSLGQGVYETQYF.

This sequence joins TRBV28 and TRBJ1-2, with 8 bases that match TRBD1. Germline values: CDR1 MDHEN, CDR2 SYDVKM. This CDR3 is 14 amino acids long. J gave up 5 bases and V 2 bases, and 4 bases lay outside the gene matches. The CDR3 DNA reads as TGTGCCAGCAGTTTAGGACAGGGAATGTATGGCTACACCTTC. It translates to CASSLGQGMYGYTF.

The rearrangement joins TRBV7-9 to TRBJ2-1; 7 bases fit TRBD2. There are 14 residues in the CDR3. Per germline, CDR1 SEHNR and CDR2 FQNEAQ (reference sequence). With V trimmed by 6 bases and J by 2 bases, 4 bases remained unmatched. CDR3 residues: CASRGLGAYNEQFF. The CDR3 DNA follows: TGTGCCAGCAGAGGACTAGGGGCCTACAATGAGCAGTTCTTC.

The rearrangement joins TRBV5-5 to TRBJ1-1, with D possibly matching TRBD1 (5 bases). Between the trimmed V and J ends, which lost 4 bases and 2 bases, there was a span of 15 bases. The CDR3 totals 15 residues. Germline values: CDR1 SGHKS, CDR2 YYEKEE (reference sequence). The CDR3 sequence: CASSPQRQLNTEAFF. For the CDR3, the DNA is TGTGCCAGCAGCCCCCAACGACAGTTAAACACTGAAGCTTTCTTT.

The rearrangement uses TRBV19 and TRBJ1-1, with D perhaps TRBD1 (6 bases). V was trimmed by 1 base and J by 1 base, leaving 13 bases between them. The CDR3 has 16 amino acids. Germline V CDR1 and CDR2: LNHDA, SQIVND (reference sequence). The CDR3 DNA reads as TGTGCCAGTAGTATAGGCTCCGGGACACGGAACACTGAAGCTTTCTTT. Encoded protein: CASSIGSGTRNTEAFF.

The rearrangement joins TRBV28 to TRBJ2-5; D perhaps matches TRBD1 (6 bases). The V end was cut by 5 bases, the J end by 13 bases, with 20 bases between. Germline lookup yields CDR1 MDHEN and CDR2 SYDVKM. The CDR3 loop spans 13 amino acids. CDR3 region: CASSTPLRQERYF. The DNA of the CDR3 is TGTGCCAGCAGTACCCCACTACGACAGGAGAGGTACTTC.

Points on this clone: Germline and junction disagree at one end, which may indicate a read error. V gene TRBV7-9 combines with J gene TRBJ1-2; no reliable D call. The CDR3 extends over 11 amino acids. CDR1 is SEHNR and CDR2 is FQNEAQ in the germline V gene (reference sequence). The CDR3 is CSSSPTYDYTF. Written as DNA, the CDR3 is TGTTCCAGCAGCCCCACCTATGACTACACCTTC. The whole variable domain, remainder taken from reference TRBV7-9 and TRBJ1-2, is DTGVSQNPRHKITKRGQNVTFRCDPISEHNRLYWYRQTLGQGPEFLTYFQNEAQLEKSRLLSDRFSAERPKGSFSTLEIQRTEQGDSAMYLCSSSPTYDYTFGSGTRLTVV.

The chain joins TRBV10-3 to TRBJ2-7; 11 bases match TRBD2. The J segment lost 0 bases and the V segment lost 8 bases, leaving 0 bases of the junction unmatched. Germline lookup yields CDR1 ENHRY and CDR2 SYGVKD. CDR3 length equals 13 residues. The CDR3 region has the DNA TGTGCCATCGGGACTAGCGGCTCCTACGAGCAGTACTTC. This encodes CAIGTSGSYEQYF.

The gene calls are TRBV28 and TRBJ2-5, with TRBD1 matching over 8 bases. Matching the DNA end better, TRBJ2-7 makes the J call doubtful. CDR1 and CDR2 from the germline V gene are MDHEN and SYDVKM. The CDR3 is 12 residues long. CDR3 nucleotide sequence: TGTGCCAGCGGAACAGGGGGCTACGAGCAGTACTTC. This codes for CASGTGGYEQYF.

The CDR3 protein is CASSPVKAGTDTQYF. The CDR3 DNA reads as TGTGCCAGCAGCCCCGTCAAAGCGGGGACAGATACGCAGTATTTT. This chain uses TRBV28 with TRBJ2-3; 7 bases line up with TRBD2. The CDR3 length is 15 residues. CDR1 and CDR2 from the germline V gene are MDHEN and SYDVKM. J lost 3 bases, V lost 6 bases, and 9 bases had no gene match.

This chain links TRBV6-6 with TRBJ2-2; D possibly corresponds to TRBD2 (5 bases). The CDR3 has 12 amino acids. Germline assignment: CDR1 MNHNY and CDR2 SVGAGI (reference sequence). Trimming shortened V by 11 bases and J by 1 base, and 8 bases separated the two germline ends. CDR3 sequence: CAGRENTGELFF. In nucleotides, the CDR3 is TGTGCCGGACGGGAGAACACCGGGGAGCTGTTTTTT.

In this sample, this clone turned up once. One end of the junction does not line up with germline, which may come from a read error. Other nucleotide sequences from this sample produce the same CDR3. This sequence joins TRBV5-1 and TRBJ1-3; 9 bases agree with TRBD1. This CDR3 is 21 amino acids long. The germline V gene encodes CDR1 SGHRS and CDR2 YFSETQ. CDR3 sequence: CASSFLGQGRGPDFSGNTIYF. CDR3 sequence (DNA): TGTGCCAGCAGCTTTTTGGGACAGGGTCGTGGGCCGGATTTCTCTGGAAACACCATATATTTT.

J is TRBJ2-1 and V is TRBV28; 10 bases fit TRBD2. CDR3 length: 17 amino acids. Trimming removed 5 bases from V and 6 bases from J; junction bases left unmatched: 13. CDR1 is MDHEN and CDR2 is SYDVKM in the germline V gene. CDR3 sequence: CASSQLILAGVGNEQFF. For the CDR3, the DNA is TGTGCCAGCAGTCAATTAATTCTAGCGGGAGTAGGCAATGAGCAGTTCTTC.

CDR3 nucleotides: TGTGCCAGCAGCGTCAGGGGCACCGGGGAGCTGTTTTTT. It codes for CASSVRGTGELFF. This rearrangement joins TRBV9 to TRBJ2-2; maybe TRBD1 (6 bases). The CDR3 length is 13 residues. The germline V gene encodes CDR1 SGDLS and CDR2 YYNGEE. Trimming shortened V by 2 bases and J by 4 bases, and 6 bases separated the two germline ends. Full variable domain (rest looked up from reference TRBV9 and TRBJ2-2): DSGVTQTPKHLITATGQRVTLRCSPRSGDLSVYWYQQSLDQGLQFLIQYYNGEERAKGNILERFSAQQFPDLHSELNLSSLELGDSALYFCASSVRGTGELFFGEGSRLTVL.

This clone was seen only a few times. The chain has TRBV7-8 and TRBJ1-3; D gene ambiguous. CDR3 length: 15 residues. The germline gives CDR1 SGHVS, CDR2 FQNEAQ. V lost 1 base, J lost 0 bases, and 7 bases lay in between. CDR3 protein: CASSLGPLSGNTIYF. CDR3 nucleotide sequence: TGTGCCAGCAGCTTAGGGCCTCTCTCTGGAAACACCATATATTTT. The full variable domain, its missing parts supplied by reference TRBV7-8 and TRBJ1-3, is GAGVSQSPRYKVAKRGQDVALRCDPISGHVSLFWYQQALGQGPEFLTYFQNEAQLDKSGLPSDRFFAERPEGSVSTLKIQRTQQEDSAVYLCASSLGPLSGNTIYFGEGSWLTVV.

This sequence joins TRBV6-5 and TRBJ1-1; D uncertain. V dropped 2 bases and J dropped 0 bases, with 10 bases sitting between them. This CDR3 is built from 15 residues. Germline CDR1 is MNHEY and CDR2 is SVGAGI. CDR3 protein: CASSYIHRLNTEAFF. The CDR3 DNA reads as TGTGCCAGCAGTTACATCCACCGGTTGAACACTGAAGCTTTCTTT.

The chain uses TRBV29-1 and TRBJ1-1; D remains ambiguous. This CDR3 has 12 amino acids. Germline V gene sequence: CDR1 SQVTM, CDR2 ANQGSEA. V was trimmed by 6 bases and J by 3 bases, leaving 11 bases between them. The CDR3 spells CSVGGLHTEAFF. CDR3 bases: TGCAGCGTCGGCGGGTTGCACACTGAAGCTTTCTTT.

The chain joins TRBV6-5 to TRBJ1-6; D is possibly TRBD1 (5 bases). The length of the CDR3 is 15 residues. The V gene lost 6 bases and the J gene lost 6 bases, with 15 bases spanning the gap. CDR1 and CDR2 from the germline V gene are MNHEY and SVGAGI. DNA of the CDR3: TGTGCCAGCAGCCGGTTGACAGCATTTAATTCACCCCTCCACTTT. It encodes CASSRLTAFNSPLHF.

The rearrangement uses TRBV4-2 and TRBJ2-7; no clear D gene. CDR3 length equals 11 residues. In germline, CDR1 is LGHNA, CDR2 YNFKEQ. The V gene lost 3 bases and the J gene lost 3 bases, with 3 bases spanning the gap. The CDR3 spells CASSHSYEQYF. In DNA, the CDR3 is TGTGCCAGCAGCCACAGCTACGAGCAGTACTTC.

The chain uses TRBV14 and TRBJ2-1; TRBD1 is a possible D gene (6 bases). Germline V CDR1 and CDR2: SGHDN, FVKESK. This CDR3 has 16 residues. V was trimmed by 0 bases and J by 4 bases, leaving 13 bases between them. The CDR3 loop is CASSQEIGQSYNEQFF. Here the CDR3 DNA reads TGTGCCAGCAGCCAAGAAATTGGACAGAGTTACAATGAGCAGTTCTTC.